The next 32 T cell receptor beta chains were all read from a single sample in a study of beta chain features in type 1 diabetes. Sequenced material consisted of expressed TCRB transcripts (all of the isolated RNA was reverse transcribed). Clones were sequenced by immunoSEQ multiplex PCR, and TCRdb holds only the in-frame ones, with some missing. The sample carries approximately 90,000 clones, 30% to 40% recorded once. The source material was stem cell memory CD4+ T cells from blood. The source of these receptors is a woman aged 18 to 35 in good health.

This clone showed up just a few times. This chain joins TRBV9 and TRBJ2-2; 14 nucleotides agree with TRBD2. Trimming took 2 bases from V and 5 from J; bases not matched to a gene: 2. CDR1 is SGDLS and CDR2 is YYNGEE in the germline V gene. This CDR3 has 16 amino acids. As DNA, the CDR3 is TGTGCCAGCAGCGTTGGACTAGCGGGGGGAACCGGGGAGCTGTTTTTT. Translating it yields CASSVGLAGGTGELFF.

The table lists this clone with a count of one. The J gene is TRBJ2-1, the V gene TRBV7-2; tentatively, D is TRBD2 (6 bases). V dropped 2 bases and J dropped 8 bases, with 22 bases sitting between them. Germline V gene sequence: CDR1 SGHTA, CDR2 FQGNSA. This CDR3 comprises 17 residues. CDR3: CASSLNLVPRRVDEQFF. The CDR3, as DNA: TGTGCCAGCAGCTTAAACTTAGTACCCAGGAGGGTAGATGAGCAGTTCTTC.

V and J are TRBV7-3 and TRBJ2-3; D might be TRBD1 (6 bases). Trimming stripped 4 bases from V and 3 bases from J, with 14 bases between. The germline V gene has CDR1 SGHTA and CDR2 FQGTGA. The CDR3 runs 15 residues. This CDR3 reads CASSSPGHGTDTQYF. For the CDR3, the DNA is TGTGCCAGCAGCTCCCCGGGACACGGAACAGATACGCAGTATTTT.

The genes are TRBV5-4 and TRBJ2-3, with unresolved D. Germline assignment: CDR1 SGHNT and CDR2 YYREEE (reference sequence). The CDR3 covers 12 residues. V was cut by 2 bases and J by 6 bases, with 7 bases left in between. The CDR3 protein is CASSLIDDTQYF. In DNA form, the CDR3 reads TGTGCCAGCAGCTTAATAGATGATACGCAGTATTTT.

The chain carries TRBV29-1 and TRBJ1-2, with D perhaps TRBD1 (6 bases). Germline V CDR1 and CDR2: SQVTM, ANQGSEA. The ends were cut back, 5 bases at V and 3 bases at J, with 13 bases in the middle. The CDR3 is 13 residues long. The CDR3 nucleotides read TGCAGCGTTAGCACAGGGAGGGACTATGGCTACACCTTC. Its translation is CSVSTGRDYGYTF.

The chain couples TRBV11-3 to TRBJ2-3, with D unresolved. Germline loops: CDR1 SGHNT, CDR2 YENEEA. The CDR3 sequence is 13 residues long. Trimming shortened V by 6 bases and J by 0 bases, and 7 bases separated the two germline ends. Written as DNA, the CDR3 is TGTGCCAGCAGTCAACAGAGCACAGATACGCAGTATTTT. Protein: CASSQQSTDTQYF. Complete variable domain (other parts from reference TRBV11-3 and TRBJ2-3): EAGVVQSPRYKIIEKKQPVAFWCNPISGHNTLYWYLQNLGQGPELLIRYENEEAVDDSQLPKDRFSAERLKGVDSTLKIQPAELGDSAVYLCASSQQSTDTQYFGPGTRLTVL.

This clone is a singleton in its sample. The J gene is TRBJ1-4, the V gene TRBV2; 8 bases align to TRBD1. Germline CDR1 and CDR2: SNHLY and FYNNEI. This CDR3 is 15 amino acids long. V lost 5 bases and J lost 0; bases outside the gene matches: 2. CDR3 DNA sequence: TGTGCCAGCAGTTTCAGGGGGCCAACTAATGAAAAACTGTTTTTT. This encodes CASSFRGPTNEKLFF.

The chain is built from TRBV6-6 and TRBJ1-2, with D possibly matching TRBD1 (5 bases). The germline V gene has CDR1 MNHNY and CDR2 SVGAGI (reference sequence). The CDR3 totals 13 residues. With 5 bases removed from V and 1 base from J, the gap between germline ends came to 8 bases. This CDR3 reads CASSDDSNYGYTF. In nucleotides, the CDR3 is TGTGCCAGCAGTGACGACAGTAACTATGGCTACACCTTC.

The rearrangement uses TRBV9 and TRBJ2-6; maybe TRBD2 (7 bases). Germline V lookup: CDR1 SGDLS, CDR2 YYNGEE. The CDR3 is made up of 17 amino acids. Trimming removed 4 bases from V and 3 bases from J, with 17 bases in between. CDR3 DNA: TGTGCCAGCAGCCGGGGAGGGGGGCGCAGTGGGGCCAACGTCCTGACTTTC. Its translation is CASSRGGGRSGANVLTF.

V gene TRBV11-2 combines with J gene TRBJ2-2, with 10 bases lining up with TRBD2. CDR1 is SGHAT and CDR2 is FQNNGV in the germline V gene. The V segment lost 5 bases and the J segment 5 bases; nucleotides outside the gene matches: 2. The CDR3 spans 14 residues. The CDR3 region is CASSRGLATGELFF. The CDR3 DNA reads as TGTGCCAGCAGCCGGGGACTAGCGACCGGGGAGCTGTTTTTT.

This clone was counted a few times. This chain connects TRBV30 to TRBJ2-7; 7 bases align to TRBD1. The CDR3 has 15 residues. After removal of 3 bases from V and 3 bases from J, the junction contained 11 bases not matched to a gene. Germline lookup yields CDR1 GTSNPN and CDR2 SVGIG (reference sequence). This CDR3 is CAWSDKGARGYEQYF. The CDR3, as DNA: TGTGCCTGGAGCGACAAGGGGGCCCGGGGCTACGAGCAGTACTTC.

The rearrangement joins TRBV10-3 to TRBJ2-7; 7 bases agree with TRBD1. Germline loops: CDR1 ENHRY, CDR2 SYGVKD. The J segment lost 5 bases and the V segment lost 6 bases, leaving 10 bases of the junction unmatched. The CDR3 sequence is 14 residues long. The CDR3 loop is CAIRPDRDGDEQYF. In DNA form, the CDR3 reads TGTGCCATCAGACCTGACAGGGACGGCGACGAGCAGTACTTC.

This clone has more than one count but fewer than ten. The chain joins TRBV5-1 to TRBJ2-2, with a tentative D call TRBD1 (6 bases). The length of the CDR3 is 15 residues. V lost 4 bases and J lost 0, with 10 bases in between. Per germline, CDR1 SGHRS and CDR2 YFSETQ. The CDR3 is CASSPGQPNTGELFF. The CDR3 DNA sequence: TGCGCCAGCAGCCCCGGACAGCCGAACACCGGGGAGCTGTTTTTT.

This clone came up a few times. V gene TRBV7-2 combines with J gene TRBJ1-2; no clear D gene. The CDR3 extends over 14 amino acids. Trimming removed 1 base from V and 1 base from J, with 7 bases in between. CDR1 SGHTA and CDR2 FQGNSA come from the germline V gene. The chain's CDR3 is CASSLDLGNYGYTF. DNA of the CDR3: TGTGCCAGCAGCTTAGATCTCGGTAACTATGGCTACACCTTC.

This clone came up a few times. J is TRBJ2-7 and V is TRBV28; 8 bases map to TRBD1. V gave up 6 bases and J gave up 2 bases; unmatched junction bases: 6. CDR1 and CDR2 from the germline V gene are MDHEN and SYDVKM. The CDR3 spans 14 residues. The CDR3 DNA follows: TGTGCCAGCAGCTCTGGACAGGGACCCTACGAGCAGTACTTC. It encodes CASSSGQGPYEQYF.

The rearrangement links TRBV2 to TRBJ2-7; TRBD1 agrees at 7 bases. CDR3 length: 14 residues. Germline V gene sequence: CDR1 SNHLY, CDR2 FYNNEI. V lost 6 bases and J lost 1; bases outside the gene matches: 6. The CDR3 is CASSRDSHSYEQYF. The CDR3 nucleotides are TGTGCCAGCAGCCGGGACAGCCATTCCTACGAGCAGTACTTC.

V gene TRBV4-2 combines with J gene TRBJ1-1, with 8 bases that match TRBD1. V dropped 5 bases and J dropped 4; count of bases not matched to a gene: 6. The CDR3 is 14 residues long. Germline CDR1 LGHNA, CDR2 YNFKEQ. CDR3 amino acids: CASSWTGSGTEAFF. CDR3 nucleotides: TGTGCCAGCAGCTGGACAGGGTCGGGCACTGAAGCTTTCTTT.

This clone was detected a few times. This chain joins TRBV18 and TRBJ2-2; TRBD2 agrees at 8 bases. The V and J ends lost 3 bases and 5 bases, in that order; junction bases with no gene match: 8. The CDR3 is 16 amino acids. Germline V gene lookup returns CDR1 KGHSH and CDR2 LQKENI. The DNA of the CDR3 is TGTGCCAGCTCACCGCCCAGCGGGGGCCAAACCGGGGAGCTGTTTTTT. Its translation: CASSPPSGGQTGELFF.

CDR3 region: CASTTGLPYGYTF. In DNA, the CDR3 is TGTGCCAGCACCACGGGGTTACCCTATGGCTACACCTTC. This chain joins TRBV2 and TRBJ1-2; D gene unclear. Trimming pared 7 bases from V and 4 bases from J, leaving 13 bases between. Per the germline V gene, CDR1 is SNHLY and CDR2 is FYNNEI. The CDR3 extends over 13 amino acids.

The rearrangement uses TRBV7-2 and TRBJ2-7, with D possibly being TRBD1 (6 bases). Germline V gives CDR1 SGHTA, CDR2 FQGNSA. The CDR3 length is 15 residues. V lost 1 base to trimming and J lost 4 bases, with 14 bases between them. CDR3 residues: CASSLDRDKLYEQYF. Written as DNA, the CDR3 is TGTGCCAGCAGCTTAGACCGGGACAAGCTTTACGAGCAGTACTTC. Complete variable domain (other parts from reference TRBV7-2 and TRBJ2-7): GAGVSQSPSNKVTEKGKDVELRCDPISGHTALYWYRQSLGQGLEFLIYFQGNSAPDKSGLPSDRFSAERTGGSVSTLTIQRTQQEDSAVYLCASSLDRDKLYEQYFGPGTRLTVT.

This clone was picked up a small number of times. The chain joins TRBV6-1 to TRBJ2-1; TRBD2 aligns across 9 bases. V lost 1 base to trimming and J lost 12 bases; unmatched junction nucleotides: 10. Germline V gene lookup returns CDR1 MNHNS and CDR2 SASEGT. The CDR3 has 15 residues. CDR3 nucleotide sequence: TGTGCCAGCAGTGAAGTCCAGGGAGAAGCGGGGGGGCAGTTCTTC. This translates into CASSEVQGEAGGQFF.

The V call is TRBV9, the J call TRBJ2-3; TRBD2 is a possible D gene (7 bases). Germline V gene lookup returns CDR1 SGDLS and CDR2 YYNGEE. The CDR3 consists of 13 residues. V was pared by 4 bases and J by 6 bases, with 12 bases between. CDR3 loop: CASSFGGRDTQYF. The CDR3 nucleotides read TGTGCCAGCAGCTTCGGGGGGCGGGATACGCAGTATTTT.

On this clone: A junction end diverges from the germline sequence, so it may reflect a read error. This chain links TRBV5-6 with TRBJ1-2, with TRBD1 matching over 7 bases. The V gene's germline CDR1 is SGHDT and CDR2 YYEEEE. This CDR3 has 13 amino acids. The CDR3 loop reads CASTLTGIYGYTF. The CDR3 DNA follows: TGTGCCAGCACCTTGACAGGGATCTATGGCTACACCTTC.

The chain employs TRBV29-1 and TRBJ1-3; 7 nucleotides agree with TRBD1. V shed 5 bases and J 3 bases; nucleotides not matched to a gene: 4. CDR1 and CDR2 from the germline V gene are SQVTM and ANQGSEA. The CDR3 has 13 amino acids. CDR3 sequence: CSVRQGGGNTIYF. The CDR3 DNA reads as TGCAGCGTTCGACAGGGAGGTGGAAACACCATATATTTT.

The V call is TRBV7-2, the J call TRBJ1-2; 7 nucleotides match TRBD1. The CDR3 is 15 amino acids. CDR1 and CDR2 from the germline V gene are SGHTA and FQGNSA. After removal of 1 base from V and 4 bases from J, the junction contained 6 bases not matched to a gene. CDR3 in DNA: TGTGCCAGCAGCTTAGGTGCAGACAGGGTCTATGGCTACACCTTC. Amino acid sequence: CASSLGADRVYGYTF.

J is TRBJ2-2 and V is TRBV6-5; 8 bases fit TRBD1. Germline values: CDR1 MNHEY, CDR2 SVGAGI. The CDR3 covers 15 residues. V dropped 5 bases and J dropped 0; count of bases not matched to a gene: 2. CDR3 sequence (DNA): TGTGCCAGCAGTCCACAGGGGGCGAACACCGGGGAGCTGTTTTTT. Protein sequence: CASSPQGANTGELFF.

This clone turned up a few times. CDR3 in amino acids: CASNPHGGAEAFF. The CDR3 DNA reads as TGTGCCAGCAACCCCCACGGGGGGGCTGAAGCTTTCTTT. The genes are TRBV7-9 and TRBJ1-1, with D perhaps matching TRBD1 (5 bases). V was clipped by 7 bases and J by 6 bases, with 15 bases between them. This CDR3 region has 13 residues. From germline, CDR1 is SEHNR and CDR2 FQNEAQ (reference sequence).

The CDR3 DNA sequence: TGTGCCTGTGTCCCGGCCGGGAGCTACGAGCAGTACTTC. Its protein product is CACVPAGSYEQYF. The chain recombines TRBV30 with TRBJ2-7; TRBD2 is a possible D gene (6 bases). CDR3 size: 13 residues. CDR1 is GTSNPN, CDR2 SVGIG, per germline (reference sequence). Trimming removed 6 bases from V and 3 bases from J, with 15 bases in between.

This clone turned up a few times. This sequence joins TRBV7-2 and TRBJ2-7, with 7 positions matching TRBD2. Germline V gene data show CDR1 as SGHTA and CDR2 as FQGNSA. This CDR3 spans 14 amino acids. V dropped 1 base and J dropped 6; count of bases not matched to a gene: 6. CDR3 loop: CASSLGGSQGEQYF. Here the CDR3 DNA reads TGTGCCAGCAGCTTAGGCGGGAGCCAGGGCGAGCAGTACTTC.

The chain carries TRBV5-4 and TRBJ2-7, with 13 bases fitting TRBD2. With 4 bases clipped from V and 4 bases from J, the junction kept 8 bases outside the gene matches. CDR3 length: 16 residues. From germline, CDR1 is SGHNT and CDR2 YYREEE (reference sequence). The CDR3 sequence is CASSQSLAGGLYEQYF. In nucleotides, the CDR3 is TGTGCCAGCAGCCAATCACTAGCGGGAGGGTTATACGAGCAGTACTTC.

V and J are TRBV30 and TRBJ1-4; possibly TRBD1 for D (6 bases). With 2 bases removed from V and 7 bases from J, the gap between germline ends came to 17 bases. The CDR3 has 15 residues. Germline lookup yields CDR1 GTSNPN and CDR2 SVGIG (reference sequence). CDR3: CAWSLNRVVGEKLFF. Written as DNA, the CDR3 is TGTGCCTGGAGTCTGAACAGGGTAGTGGGTGAAAAACTGTTTTTT.

The gene calls are TRBV4-2 and TRBJ1-5; D is ambiguous. V was cut by 1 base and J by 9 bases, with 7 bases left in between. The CDR3 covers 12 residues. Germline loops: CDR1 LGHNA, CDR2 YNFKEQ. CDR3 amino acids: CASSQGDRPQHF. Written as DNA, the CDR3 is TGTGCCAGCAGCCAAGGTGATAGGCCCCAGCATTTT.